This T cell receptor beta chain was identified during a study of shared clonotypes between healthy human individuals. The method was immunoSEQ multiplex PCR; TCRdb's version includes in-frame clones alone and lacks a portion of them. The sample consists of around 2,000,000 clones, 90% to 95% of them appearing once. CD45RA-negative memory and CD45RA+ naive subsets were split from the CD4+ cells. Trimming left V 6 bases short and J 6 bases short, with 17 bases between. In germline, CDR1 is SGHRS, CDR2 YFSETQ. This CDR3 has 14 amino acids. Sample: naive CD4+ T cells sorted from blood. This sample's subset: CD45RA+ positively selected. The source is a man between 18 and 29 years old in good health. V gene TRBV5-1 combines with J gene TRBJ2-3; D possibly corresponds to TRBD2 (6 bases). The CDR3 sequence: CASTGGTKSDTQYF. The CDR3 DNA reads as TGCGCCAGCACCGGGGGAACTAAATCCGATACGCAGTATTTT.